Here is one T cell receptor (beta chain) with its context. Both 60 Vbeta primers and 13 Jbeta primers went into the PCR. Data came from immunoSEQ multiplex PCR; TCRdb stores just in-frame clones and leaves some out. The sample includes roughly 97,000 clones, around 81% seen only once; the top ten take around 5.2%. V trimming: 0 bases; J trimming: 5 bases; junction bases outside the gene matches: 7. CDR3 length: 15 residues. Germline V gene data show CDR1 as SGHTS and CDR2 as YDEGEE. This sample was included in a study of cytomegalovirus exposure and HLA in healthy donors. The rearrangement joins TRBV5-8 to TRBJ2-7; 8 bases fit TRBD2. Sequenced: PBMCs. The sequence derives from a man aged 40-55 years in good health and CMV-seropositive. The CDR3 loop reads CASSLAAGVNNEQYF. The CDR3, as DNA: TGTGCCAGCAGCTTGGCAGCGGGAGTTAATAACGAGCAGTACTTC. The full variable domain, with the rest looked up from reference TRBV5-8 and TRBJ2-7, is EAGVTQSPTHLIKTRGQQATLRCSPISGHTSVYWYQQALGLGLQFLLWYDEGEERNRGNFPPRFSGRQFPNYSSELNVNALELEDSALYLCASSLAAGVNNEQYFGPGTRLTVT.